This T cell receptor beta chain was sequenced for a study of T cell repertoires in cytomegalovirus infection. Study-wide background: Recently identified HLA-C-restricted CMV epitopes were used, and well-studied HLA-B-restricted CMV epitopes were used as well. Based on public TCR beta signatures, there were indications of CMV infection and of a matching HLA type. Study-level findings and limits: Cumulated frequencies of public TCR beta families served to identify carriers of CMV plus the relevant HLA. HLA-C-restricted CMV clonotypes gave the most frequent clonotype in two of eight donors.

CDR3 length equals 13 residues. Germline trimming cut 7 bases from V and 5 bases from J; bases unmatched to any gene: 7. Germline V CDR1 and CDR2: SNHLY, FYNNEI. Each CDR3 protein gets one entry after TCRdb re-called the reads with MiXCR. The repertoire holds some 920,000 distinct CDR3 sequences, with approximately 32% as singletons. Details on this clonotype: Its antigen is not known.

The sample in question was cultured CD8+ T cells from PBMCs, obtained from culture after CMV antigen stimulation. The TCR sequence derives from a human donor in good health (CMV status not recorded). Some clones in this sample may be carry-over from other donors' samples. The rearrangement joins TRBV2 to TRBJ2-5, with TRBD1 matching 7 bases. The CDR3 loop is CASTKTGRETQYF. The CDR3 coding sequence is TGTGCCAGCACGAAGACAGGGCGGGAGACCCAGTACTTC.